One sample yielded the 19 T cell receptor beta chains listed below, sequenced in a study of OX40 agonist ivuxolimab in advanced cancers. TCRdb keeps only in-frame clones here, not all; method: immunoSEQ multiplex PCR. Of roughly 32,000 clones in the sample, more than 80% were seen once. The input for sequencing was CD4+ or CD8+ T cells sorted from blood, taken in a trial of the OX40 agonist ivuxolimab. These receptors were obtained from an adult with an advanced solid tumor such as melanoma, head and neck, liver or kidney cancer.

The genes are TRBV28 and TRBJ2-7; the D is unclear. Trimming shortened V by 5 bases and J by 3 bases, and 14 bases separated the two germline ends. The CDR3 spans 14 residues. CDR1 is MDHEN and CDR2 is SYDVKM in the germline V gene. The CDR3 reads CASSLTLTLYEQYF. CDR3 coding DNA: TGTGCCAGCAGTCTGACCTTGACCCTCTACGAGCAGTACTTC.

The chain has TRBV19 and TRBJ2-6, with 8 bases that match TRBD1. Germline V CDR1 and CDR2: LNHDA, SQIVND (reference sequence). With V trimmed by 8 bases and J by 0 bases, 3 bases remained unmatched. This CDR3 region has 15 residues. The CDR3 region has the DNA TGTGCCAGTCGACAGGGGAACTCTGGGGCCAACGTCCTGACTTTC. Translating it yields CASRQGNSGANVLTF.

In the case of this clone: Other DNA sequences from this sample encode an identical CDR3 as well. This chain connects TRBV7-2 to TRBJ2-6, with D perhaps matching TRBD1 or TRBD2 (5 bases each). The CDR3 extends over 15 amino acids. Trimming removed 3 bases at V and 1 base at J, with 7 bases between. From germline, CDR1 is SGHTA and CDR2 FQGNSA. The CDR3 nucleotides read TGTGCCAGCAGCTTGGGACCGTCTGGGGCCAACGTCCTGACTTTC. This translates into CASSLGPSGANVLTF. The full variable domain, rest sourced from reference TRBV7-2 and TRBJ2-6, is GAGVSQSPSNKVTEKGKDVELRCDPISGHTALYWYRQSLGQGLEFLIYFQGNSAPDKSGLPSDRFSAERTGGSVSTLTIQRTQQEDSAVYLCASSLGPSGANVLTFGAGSRLTVL.

The chain is built from TRBV27 and TRBJ2-1; D may be TRBD2 (6 bases). The CDR3 has 16 amino acids. The germline gives CDR1 MNHEY, CDR2 SMNVEV (reference sequence). Trimming removed 4 bases at V and 3 bases at J, with 16 bases between. This CDR3 is CASSSLGAGFYNEQFF. Here the CDR3 DNA reads TGTGCCAGCAGTTCCCTCGGGGCGGGGTTCTACAATGAGCAGTTCTTC.

The chain combines TRBV7-2 with TRBJ2-3; 10 bases align to TRBD1. Germline CDR1 and CDR2: SGHTA and FQGNSA. The J segment lost 2 bases and the V segment lost 5 bases, leaving 7 bases of the junction unmatched. CDR3 length equals 16 residues. CDR3 protein: CASSRDRGAPTDTQYF. CDR3 coding DNA: TGTGCCAGCAGCCGGGACAGGGGAGCCCCCACAGATACGCAGTATTTT.

This clone was detected a few times. The chain couples TRBV28 to TRBJ1-2; no firm D call. CDR1 is MDHEN, CDR2 SYDVKM, per germline. This CDR3 contains 16 residues. Trimming shortened V by 5 bases and J by 0 bases, and 16 bases separated the two germline ends. The CDR3 coding sequence is TGTGCCAGCAGTCTTTCCCGACGGACCTCTAACTATGGCTACACCTTC. Protein sequence: CASSLSRRTSNYGYTF.

The CDR3 DNA sequence: TGCGCCAGCAGTGAGGTATCCTACGATGGCTACACCTTC. It specifies CASSEVSYDGYTF. This rearrangement joins TRBV10-2 to TRBJ1-2; D ambiguous. Trimming stripped 2 bases from V and 6 bases from J, with 10 bases between. The CDR3 loop spans 13 amino acids. The germline gives CDR1 WSHSY, CDR2 SAAADI.

The chain recombines TRBV5-1 with TRBJ1-2; D is ambiguous. Germline lookup yields CDR1 SGHRS and CDR2 YFSETQ. Trimming shortened V by 5 bases and J by 7 bases, and 18 bases separated the two germline ends. The CDR3 length is 14 residues. The CDR3 DNA reads TGCGCCAGCAGGGTGGGGTCAGCGGGAGGTGGCTACACCTTC. It translates to CASRVGSAGGGYTF.

CDR3 in amino acids: CASSPWGGFYEQYF. CDR3 in DNA: TGTGCCAGCTCACCATGGGGGGGGTTCTACGAGCAGTACTTC. This chain connects TRBV18 to TRBJ2-7; 7 bases align to TRBD2. There are 14 residues in the CDR3. V lost 2 bases, J lost 3 bases, and 4 bases stayed unmatched. CDR1 KGHSH and CDR2 LQKENI come from the germline V gene.

CDR3 in DNA: TGTGCCAGCAGTGAAGAGATGGGGGCCACAGCTTTCTTT. Its protein product is CASSEEMGATAFF. The chain uses TRBV2 and TRBJ1-1, with D tentatively TRBD1 (6 bases). V was cut by 1 base and J by 10 bases, with 13 bases left in between. Germline V gene lookup returns CDR1 SNHLY and CDR2 FYNNEI. The CDR3 consists of 13 residues.

This clone was detected only a few times. J is TRBJ2-1 and V is TRBV4-3, with TRBD2 matching 10 bases. Germline assignment: CDR1 LGHNA and CDR2 YSLEER. The CDR3 sequence is 19 residues long. Unmatched junction bases numbered 8, after V lost 0 bases and J lost 0 bases. The CDR3 DNA reads as TGCGCCAGCAGCCAAGAGCTAGCGGGAGAGCTTAGCTCCTACAATGAGCAGTTCTTC. It yields the protein CASSQELAGELSSYNEQFF.

The chain links TRBV27 to TRBJ2-7; D call uncertain. This CDR3 spans 13 amino acids. V was clipped by 11 bases and J by 5 bases, with 19 bases between them. Per germline, CDR1 MNHEY and CDR2 SMNVEV (reference sequence). CDR3 loop: CARGRTIPNEQYF. CDR3 nucleotides: TGTGCCCGTGGACGGACCATTCCCAACGAGCAGTACTTC.

This clone was detected only once. The chain has TRBV4-1 and TRBJ2-3, with D perhaps assigned TRBD1 or TRBD2 (5 bases each). There are 18 residues in the CDR3. Trimming took 2 bases from V and 0 from J, leaving 18 bases between them. From germline, CDR1 is MGHRA and CDR2 YSYEKL. This CDR3 is CASSQKARDPTSTDTQYF. The CDR3 nucleotides read TGCGCCAGCAGCCAAAAGGCTAGGGACCCAACTAGCACAGATACGCAGTATTTT.

V gene TRBV28 combines with J gene TRBJ1-5; perhaps TRBD1 as D (6 bases). Germline V gives CDR1 MDHEN, CDR2 SYDVKM. Trimming pared 2 bases from V and 1 base from J, leaving 15 bases between. The CDR3 runs 17 residues. The CDR3 DNA follows: TGTGCCAGCAGTTTAGACGTTGGGGGCGCGAGCAATCAGCCCCAGCATTTT. The encoded protein is CASSLDVGGASNQPQHF.

The rearrangement joins TRBV6-4 to TRBJ1-5; D not certain. This CDR3 region has 14 residues. Trimming cost V 3 bases and J 1 base, with 7 bases left between them. Per germline, CDR1 MRHNA and CDR2 SNTAGT. This chain's CDR3 is CASSETLSNQPQHF. The DNA of the CDR3 is TGTGCCAGCAGTGAGACCCTAAGCAATCAGCCCCAGCATTTT.

The chain recombines TRBV5-1 with TRBJ2-1; possible D gene TRBD2, 6 bases. Trimming removed 5 bases from V and 7 bases from J, with 10 bases in between. The germline CDR1 and CDR2 sequences are SGHRS and YFSETQ. This CDR3 spans 12 amino acids. CDR3 in amino acids: CASSQSGNEQFF. In DNA, the CDR3 is TGCGCCAGCAGTCAGAGCGGGAATGAGCAGTTCTTC.

This clone has a single count. V and J are TRBV13 and TRBJ2-1, with TRBD2 matching over 7 bases. The CDR3 is made up of 15 amino acids. V shed 3 bases, J shed 9 bases, and the junction held 11 bases outside the gene matches. Germline CDR1 PRHDT, CDR2 FYEKMQ (reference sequence). The CDR3 DNA reads as TGTGCCAGCAGCTTTGGGGGAGGGCCCTCCGGTGAGCAGTTCTTC. Protein: CASSFGGGPSGEQFF.

V and J are TRBV7-2 and TRBJ2-7, with D uncertain. The germline V gene encodes CDR1 SGHTA and CDR2 FQGNSA. V was trimmed by 4 bases and J by 3 bases, leaving 13 bases between them. The CDR3 extends over 14 amino acids. The CDR3 region has the DNA TGTGCCAGCAGCTCCGAATTCGGGCACTACGAGCAGTACTTC. It specifies CASSSEFGHYEQYF.

The chain recombines TRBV19 with TRBJ1-3, with 8 bases that match TRBD1. Germline loops: CDR1 LNHDA, CDR2 SQIVND (reference sequence). This CDR3 contains 15 residues. Trimming at V came to 5 bases and at J to 4 bases, leaving 7 bases not matched to a gene. CDR3 bases: TGTGCCAGTAGTTCCGTGACAGGGGCCGGAAACACCATATATTTT. Amino acids: CASSSVTGAGNTIYF.